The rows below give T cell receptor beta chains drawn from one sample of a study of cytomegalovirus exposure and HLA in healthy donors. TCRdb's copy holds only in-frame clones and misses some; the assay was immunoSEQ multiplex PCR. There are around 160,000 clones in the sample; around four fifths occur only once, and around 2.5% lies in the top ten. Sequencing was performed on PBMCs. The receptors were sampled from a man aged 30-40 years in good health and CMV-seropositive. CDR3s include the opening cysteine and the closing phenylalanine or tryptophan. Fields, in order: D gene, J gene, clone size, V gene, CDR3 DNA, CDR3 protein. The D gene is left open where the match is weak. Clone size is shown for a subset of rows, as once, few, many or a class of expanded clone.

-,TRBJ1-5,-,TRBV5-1,TGCGCCAGCAGCTTGGGTCCAGCGGGGCCCAATCAGCCCCAGCATTTT,CASSLGPAGPNQPQHF
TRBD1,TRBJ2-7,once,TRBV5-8,TGTGCCAGCAGCTTGTACAGGGACAGCCCTTACGAGCAGTACTTC,CASSLYRDSPYEQYF
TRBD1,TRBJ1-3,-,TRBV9,TGTGCCAGCAGCGAGGGGGCCTCTGGAAACACCATATATTTT,CASSEGASGNTIYF
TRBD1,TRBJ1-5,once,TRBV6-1,TGTGCCAGCAGTGCTGGGACAGGGGGCCAGCCCCAGCATTTT,CASSAGTGGQPQHF
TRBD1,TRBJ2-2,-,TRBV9,TGTGCCAGCAGCCCAAGGACAGGGGCAACAACCGGGGAGCTGTTTTTT,CASSPRTGATTGELFF
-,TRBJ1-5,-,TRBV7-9,TGTGCCAGCAGCCAACAGGGCGGGCAGCCCCAGCATTTT,CASSQQGGQPQHF
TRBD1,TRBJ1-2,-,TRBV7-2,TGTGCCAGCAGCTTAGATCCCACAGGGGGCTATGGCTACACCTTC,CASSLDPTGGYGYTF
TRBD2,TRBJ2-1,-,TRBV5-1,TGCGCCAGCCGGAACGGGGGGTACTACAATGAGCAGTTCTTC,CASRNGGYYNEQFF
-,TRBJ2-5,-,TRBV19,TGTGCCAGTAGTATAGTGCTATCGCAAGAGACCCAGTACTTC,CASSIVLSQETQYF
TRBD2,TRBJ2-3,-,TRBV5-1,TGCGCCAGCAGCTTAGGGACTAGCGGAGGCACAGATACGCAGTATTTT,CASSLGTSGGTDTQYF
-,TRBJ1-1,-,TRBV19,TGTGCCAGTAGCCGTATCTTGGGAGGCACTGAAGCTTTCTTT,CASSRILGGTEAFF
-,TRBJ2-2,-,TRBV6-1,TGTGCCAGCGTTTTCAGAACGAACACCGGGGAGCTGTTTTTT,CASVFRTNTGELFF
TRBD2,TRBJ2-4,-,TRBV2,TGTGCCAGCAGTACCCAGCGGGGGGGAAACATTCAGTACTTC,CASSTQRGGNIQYF
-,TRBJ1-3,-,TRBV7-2,TGTGCCAGCAGCCCCGAGGCCAGGGGTGGCCACACCATATATTTT,CASSPEARGGHTIYF
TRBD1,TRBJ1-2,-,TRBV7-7,TGTGCTAGCAGCTTAGAGGGGTCAGGGGGCTGTGGCTACACCTTC,CASSLEGSGGCGYTF
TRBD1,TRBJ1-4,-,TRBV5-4,TGTGCCAGCAGCCCTTCAGGGGGCGTTGGGGGGGCTAATGAAAAACTGTTTTTT,CASSPSGGVGGANEKLFF